Each of the 21 T cell receptor beta chains below was sequenced from the same sample in a study of blood T cell repertoires in COVID-19. This table comes from immunoSEQ multiplex PCR, and its TCRdb copy is limited to in-frame clones, with some not included. The sample includes about 220,000 clones, approximately 81% seen only once; the top ten take around 3.5%. The sequenced sample was peripheral blood. Every receptor here comes from a woman aged 80 or over with acute or convalescent COVID-19.

The CDR3 spells CASSLLETQYF. In nucleotides, the CDR3 is TGTGCCAGCAGCTTGCTAGAGACCCAGTACTTC. V gene TRBV5-6 combines with J gene TRBJ2-5; D remains ambiguous. The ends were cut back, 1 base at V and 4 bases at J, with 2 bases in the middle. CDR3 length equals 11 residues. The germline V gene encodes CDR1 SGHDT and CDR2 YYEEEE.

For the CDR3, the DNA is TGTGCCAGCAGCAAAGTAACAGGGGTGGACTATGGCTATACCTTC. This encodes CASSKVTGVDYGYTF. The chain combines TRBV21-1 with TRBJ1-2; the listed D gene, TRBD1, was not tested against the DNA. TRBV21-1 represents a pseudogene. The CDR3 is 15 amino acids.

The gene calls are TRBV7-2 and TRBJ1-6; 7 bases map to TRBD1. CDR3 length: 13 residues. V lost 6 bases to trimming and J lost 6 bases; unmatched junction nucleotides: 2. Germline V CDR1 and CDR2: SGHTA, FQGNSA. CDR3 in amino acids: CASRTGINSPLHF. For the CDR3, the DNA is TGTGCCAGCAGGACAGGGATTAATTCACCCCTCCACTTT.

This chain connects TRBV4-1 to TRBJ1-4; D not resolved. Trimming shortened V by 0 bases and J by 8 bases, and 16 bases separated the two germline ends. Germline V CDR1 and CDR2: MGHRA, YSYEKL. The CDR3 spans 16 residues. CDR3 amino acids: CASSQEQRRAGEKLFF. The CDR3 nucleotides are TGCGCCAGCAGCCAAGAGCAGCGGAGGGCTGGAGAAAAACTGTTTTTT.

The chain is built from TRBV2 and TRBJ2-5, with D unclear. The V end lost 4 bases, the J end lost 4 bases, and 13 bases lay between the germline ends. CDR1 is SNHLY, CDR2 FYNNEI, per germline. The CDR3 runs to 14 residues. CDR3: CASSGDSPRETQYF. CDR3 bases: TGTGCCAGCAGTGGCGACTCCCCACGAGAGACCCAGTACTTC.

The chain has TRBV7-2 and TRBJ2-3; 7 positions agree with TRBD1. The CDR3 has 14 residues. CDR1 and CDR2 from the germline V gene are SGHTA and FQGNSA. The V and J ends lost 3 bases and 4 bases, in that order; junction bases with no gene match: 4. The CDR3: CASSFDRVPDTQYF. As DNA, the CDR3 is TGTGCCAGCAGCTTCGACAGGGTCCCAGATACGCAGTATTTT.

The chain recombines TRBV7-6 with TRBJ2-3; maybe TRBD1 (5 bases). The CDR3 sequence is 14 residues long. Germline CDR1 and CDR2: SGHVS and FNYEAQ. V lost 6 bases and J 2 bases, leaving 12 bases between the germline ends. The CDR3 here is CASSMAGNTDTQYF. CDR3 DNA sequence: TGTGCCAGCAGTATGGCAGGGAACACAGATACGCAGTATTTT.

This clone occurred once. The gene calls are TRBV24-1 and TRBJ1-1, with 9 bases identical to TRBD1. CDR3 length: 19 residues. V was clipped by 4 bases and J by 4 bases; unmatched bases: 18. Germline V lookup: CDR1 KGHDR, CDR2 SFDVKD. This CDR3 reads CATSDNGGGQGGLGTEAFF. The CDR3 nucleotides read TGTGCCACCAGTGACAACGGGGGGGGACAGGGCGGATTGGGCACTGAAGCTTTCTTT.

This chain links TRBV29-1 with TRBJ1-4; 11 nucleotides line up with TRBD1. Trimming cost V 1 base and J 8 bases; bases outside gene matches: 9. Germline V gives CDR1 SQVTM, CDR2 ANQGSEA. The CDR3 covers 16 residues. The CDR3, as DNA: TGCAGCGTTGAAGTGGAGGGGGACAGGGGGTTGGAAAAACTGTTTTTT. It encodes CSVEVEGDRGLEKLFF.

The gene calls are TRBV18 and TRBJ2-5; TRBD2 matches 15 bases. The CDR3 extends over 16 amino acids. V lost 2 bases to trimming and J lost 5 bases; unmatched junction nucleotides: 3. Germline CDR1 reads KGHSH; CDR2 reads LQKENI. In DNA form, the CDR3 reads TGTGCCAGCTCACCAGGACTAGCGGGGGGGCGCGAGACCCAGTACTTC. It is translated as CASSPGLAGGRETQYF.

The chain joins TRBV28 to TRBJ1-2, with 7 positions matching TRBD1. CDR3 length: 13 residues. The junction had 4 bases not matched to a gene; V was cut back by 6 bases and J by 3 bases. Per the germline V gene, CDR1 is MDHEN and CDR2 is SYDVKM. For the CDR3, the DNA is TGTGCCAGCAGGATAGGGACAGACTATGGCTACACCTTC. Protein sequence: CASRIGTDYGYTF.

V usage is TRBV13 and J usage is TRBJ2-3; weak D call: TRBD2 (5 bases). Germline CDR1 reads PRHDT; CDR2 reads FYEKMQ (reference sequence). The CDR3 extends over 15 amino acids. Trimming stripped 0 bases from V and 2 bases from J, with 9 bases between. CDR3: CASSLGTRPTDTQYF. The CDR3 region has the DNA TGTGCCAGCAGCTTAGGTACTAGGCCCACAGATACGCAGTATTTT. The full variable domain, with the rest looked up from reference TRBV13 and TRBJ2-3, is AAGVIQSPRHLIKEKRETATLKCYPIPRHDTVYWYQQGPGQDPQFLISFYEKMQSDKGSIPDRFSAQQFSDYHSELNMSSLELGDSALYFCASSLGTRPTDTQYFGPGTRLTVL.

CDR3 region: CASSPWTIENTGELFF. CDR3 DNA sequence: TGTGCCAGCAGCCCTTGGACTATTGAGAACACCGGGGAGCTGTTTTTT. The chain employs TRBV11-3 and TRBJ2-2; D is perhaps TRBD2 (6 bases). Germline V CDR1 and CDR2: SGHNT, YENEEA. CDR3 length equals 16 residues. V was shortened by 5 bases and J by 1 base, with 14 bases between the two germline ends.

The chain uses TRBV28 and TRBJ2-1, with 8 nucleotides matching TRBD2. CDR3 length equals 14 residues. Germline V gene lookup returns CDR1 MDHEN and CDR2 SYDVKM. The J segment lost 4 bases and the V segment lost 5 bases, leaving 4 bases of the junction unmatched. CDR3 in amino acids: CASSERGRYNEQFF. The DNA for the CDR3 is TGTGCCAGCAGTGAGCGGGGGCGGTACAATGAGCAGTTCTTC.

This clone was detected once. The gene calls are TRBV20-1 and TRBJ1-1; D may be TRBD1 (5 bases). This CDR3 has 13 residues. Germline assignment: CDR1 DFQATT and CDR2 SNEGSKA (reference sequence). V gave up 3 bases and J gave up 6 bases, with 14 bases separating them. The CDR3 region has the DNA TGCAGTGCTAGTGCAGGGTTGGGCGCTGAAGCTTTCTTT. It yields the protein CSASAGLGAEAFF.

This clone was observed a handful of times. This chain links TRBV5-4 with TRBJ2-2; D ambiguous. The CDR3 consists of 13 residues. In germline, CDR1 is SGHNT, CDR2 YYREEE (reference sequence). Between the trimmed V and J ends, which lost 4 bases and 2 bases, there was a span of 6 bases. The DNA for the CDR3 is TGTGCCAGCAGCCCTAGTAACACCGGGGAGCTGTTTTTT. This encodes CASSPSNTGELFF.

J is TRBJ1-4 and V is TRBV28; 9 positions match TRBD1. The germline V gene has CDR1 MDHEN and CDR2 SYDVKM. V lost 6 bases and J lost 0; bases outside the gene matches: 2. CDR3 length equals 15 residues. CDR3 coding DNA: TGTGCCAGCAGCTACAGGGGGCCAACTAATGAAAAACTGTTTTTT. Translated, it gives CASSYRGPTNEKLFF.

This chain joins TRBV5-6 and TRBJ2-2; no definite D call. The CDR3 runs 14 residues. Germline V gene lookup returns CDR1 SGHDT and CDR2 YYEEEE. Trimming cost V 1 base and J 1 base, with 5 bases left between them. The CDR3 coding sequence is TGTGCCAGCAGCTTGCCTCGGAACACCGGGGAGCTGTTTTTT. Translating gives CASSLPRNTGELFF. The whole variable domain, remainder taken from reference TRBV5-6 and TRBJ2-2, is DAGVTQSPTHLIKTRGQQVTLRCSPKSGHDTVSWYQQALGQGPQFIFQYYEEEERQRGNFPDRFSGHQFPNYSSELNVNALLLGDSALYLCASSLPRNTGELFFGEGSRLTVL.

V usage is TRBV7-2 and J usage is TRBJ1-4; perhaps TRBD1 as D (5 bases). V lost 6 bases to trimming and J lost 4 bases, with 9 bases between them. Per the germline V gene, CDR1 is SGHTA and CDR2 is FQGNSA. This CDR3 spans 13 amino acids. The CDR3 coding sequence is TGTGCCAGCAGGGCAGGGTATAATGAAAAACTGTTTTTT. This translates into CASRAGYNEKLFF.

The chain couples TRBV30 to TRBJ1-1; the D gene is possibly TRBD1 (5 bases). CDR3 size: 13 residues. Trimming cost V 3 bases and J 0 bases, with 8 bases left between them. Per the germline V gene, CDR1 is GTSNPN and CDR2 is SVGIG (reference sequence). The CDR3 sequence: CAWSRGVNTEAFF. CDR3 nucleotides: TGTGCCTGGAGCCGGGGGGTGAACACTGAAGCTTTCTTT.

The chain joins TRBV27 to TRBJ1-4; 8 positions agree with TRBD1. The V gene end was trimmed by 4 bases and the J gene end by 6 bases; junction bases not matched to a gene: 7. The germline V gene has CDR1 MNHEY and CDR2 SMNVEV (reference sequence). CDR3 length: 15 amino acids. CDR3 in DNA: TGTGCCAGCAGTTCGTGGACAGGGACTTATGAAAAACTGTTTTTT. Protein: CASSSWTGTYEKLFF.